These 25 T cell receptor beta chains were all obtained from the same sample, sequenced in a study of Graves' ophthalmopathy and Graves' hyperthyroidism. TCR beta CDR3 amplification used RNA transcripts. First-round RT-PCR relied on HTBI primers, and a second-round multiplex PCR came next. From the multiplex PCR reads, TCRdb called clonotypes with MiXCR, one entry per CDR3 protein. The sample yields 660,000 or so distinct CDR3 sequences, 35% to 45% seen once. Material for sequencing was peripheral blood. The receptors were sampled from an adult man with Graves' ophthalmopathy.

About this clonotype: This could be a read error, since a much larger clone is one nucleotide away. The rearrangement joins TRBV7-2 to TRBJ2-5; perhaps D is TRBD1 or TRBD2 (5 bases each). Deletions cut 5 bases from V and 0 bases from J, with 16 bases between. CDR3 length equals 16 residues. Per the germline V gene, CDR1 is SGHTA and CDR2 is FQGNSA. This CDR3 reads CASSRGSGNYQETQYF. CDR3 nucleotides: TGTGCCAGCAGCCGGGGCTCAGGGAATTACCAAGAGACCCAGTACTTC. The complete variable domain, with remaining parts taken from reference TRBV7-2 and TRBJ2-5, reads GAGVSQSPSNKVTEKGKDVELRCDPISGHTALYWYRQSLGQGLEFLIYFQGNSAPDKSGLPSDRFSAERTGGSVSTLTIQRTQQEDSAVYLCASSRGSGNYQETQYFGPGTRLLVL.

As concerns this clonotype: This may stem from a read error, because a much larger clone lies one nucleotide away. V is TRBV7-6 and J is TRBJ2-5; TRBD2 aligns across 8 bases. Germline V gene data show CDR1 as SGHVS and CDR2 as FNYEAQ. The CDR3 contains 18 residues. The CDR3 DNA is TGTGCTAGCAGCTTTGGTGGATACGGGGGGGCCGCCCGAGAGACCCAGTACTTC. The encoded protein is CASSFGGYGGAARETQYF. The full variable domain, rest sourced from reference TRBV7-6 and TRBJ2-5, is GAGVSQSPRYKVTKRGQDVALRCDPISGHVSLYWYRQALGQGPEFLTYFNYEAQQDKSGLPNDRFSAERPEGSISTLTIQRTEQRDSAMYRCASSFGGYGGAARETQYFGPGTRLLVL.

The rearrangement uses TRBV29-1 and TRBJ2-1, with TRBD1 as a possible D gene (6 bases). This CDR3 is 14 amino acids long. Trimming cost V 7 bases and J 6 bases, with 19 bases left between them. Germline V CDR1 and CDR2: SQVTM, ANQGSEA. CDR3: CSARQGKGGNEQFF. The DNA of the CDR3 is TGCAGCGCGCGTCAGGGAAAAGGGGGCAATGAGCAGTTCTTC.

This clonotype was recorded once. The chain links TRBV7-8 to TRBJ1-1; D perhaps matches TRBD1 (6 bases). CDR3 length: 14 amino acids. Per germline, CDR1 SGHVS and CDR2 FQNEAQ. Trimming removed 5 bases at V and 1 base at J, with 11 bases between. The chain's CDR3 is CASSAGQPNTEAFF. CDR3 DNA: TGTGCCAGCAGCGCGGGACAACCGAACACTGAAGCTTTCTTT.

This clonotype appeared a few times. This chain uses TRBV7-6 with TRBJ2-2; D tentatively reads TRBD1 or TRBD2 (5 bases each). V was trimmed by 5 bases and J by 5 bases, leaving 27 bases between them. The germline gives CDR1 SGHVS, CDR2 FNYEAQ. The CDR3 extends over 19 amino acids. CDR3 amino acids: CASSELGRGRSWETGELFF. The CDR3 nucleotides are TGTGCCAGCAGCGAACTAGGCCGGGGACGGTCATGGGAAACCGGGGAGCTGTTTTTT. The complete variable domain, with remaining parts taken from reference TRBV7-6 and TRBJ2-2, reads GAGVSQSPRYKVTKRGQDVALRCDPISGHVSLYWYRQALGQGPEFLTYFNYEAQQDKSGLPNDRFSAERPEGSISTLTIQRTEQRDSAMYRCASSELGRGRSWETGELFFGEGSRLTVL.

Note on this clonotype: A read error is possible here, since a much larger clone lies one base away. The CDR3 does not close with the conserved phenylalanine or tryptophan, likely indicating a read error. The chain recombines TRBV4-3 with TRBJ1-5; no firm D call. Per the germline V gene, CDR1 is LGHNA and CDR2 is YSLEER. The CDR3 has 13 residues. Trimming took off 0 bases at V and 6 bases at J, with 6 bases between the two ends. CDR3 loop: CASSQDGIQPQHL. DNA of the CDR3: TGCGCCAGCAGCCAAGATGGTATTCAGCCCCAGCATCTT.

The chain links TRBV10-3 to TRBJ1-2; D gene unclear. The CDR3 runs 13 residues. The germline V gene has CDR1 ENHRY and CDR2 SYGVKD. V gave up 8 bases and J gave up 1 base, with 11 bases separating them. The CDR3 loop is CAIGSKGNYGYTF. Written as DNA, the CDR3 is TGTGCCATCGGCTCAAAGGGTAACTATGGCTACACCTTC.

This clonotype was seen ten or more times. This rearrangement joins TRBV3-1 to TRBJ1-1; 8 bases fit TRBD1. This CDR3 spans 14 amino acids. Losses at the gene ends were 6 bases for V and 1 base for J; bases not matched to a gene: 4. The germline V gene has CDR1 LGHDT and CDR2 YNNKEL (reference sequence). The CDR3, as DNA: TGTGCCAGCAGGCGACAGGGGACGAACACTGAAGCTTTCTTT. Protein sequence: CASRRQGTNTEAFF.

The V and J genes are TRBV7-2 and TRBJ2-1, with a weak D call TRBD2 (6 bases). Trimming took 5 bases from V and 8 from J, leaving 13 bases between them. This CDR3 is built from 13 residues. CDR1 and CDR2 (germline): SGHTA, FQGNSA. CDR3 nucleotide sequence: TGTGCCAGCAGCGACGGGGGACGGGATGAGCAGTTCTTC. It yields the protein CASSDGGRDEQFF.

The genes are TRBV6-6 and TRBJ1-1, with D maybe TRBD1 (6 bases). Trimming left V 2 bases short and J 5 bases short, with 12 bases between. The CDR3 loop spans 14 amino acids. Germline V gene data show CDR1 as MNHNY and CDR2 as SVGAGI (reference sequence). CDR3 DNA: TGTGCCAGCAGTTACCGACAGGCGAGTACTGAAGCTTTCTTT. It specifies CASSYRQASTEAFF.

In the case of this clonotype: Relative to the germline gene, one junction end is altered; a read error may explain this. CDR3 nucleotides: TGTGCCAGCAGTTCCGGCGCAGGGGGTTCCTCCGAGCAGTACTTC. Amino acid sequence: CASSSGAGGSSEQYF. This chain uses TRBV5-5 with TRBJ2-7; 7 bases fit TRBD1. The CDR3 is 15 amino acids. CDR1 and CDR2 (germline): SGHKS, YYEKEE (reference sequence). The whole variable domain, filled in from reference TRBV5-5 and TRBJ2-7, reads DAGVTQSPTHLIKTRGQQVTLRCSPISGHKSVSWYQQVLGQGPQFIFQYYEKEERGRGNFPDRFSARQFPNYSSELNVNALLLGDSALYLCASSSGAGGSSEQYFGPGTRLTVT.

In this sample, this clonotype turned up many times. This chain links TRBV7-8 with TRBJ2-7; D is undetermined. Trimming took off 3 bases at V and 0 bases at J, with 15 bases between the two ends. From germline, CDR1 is SGHVS and CDR2 FQNEAQ. This CDR3 has 16 residues. The CDR3 DNA follows: TGTGCCAGCAGCTTCTTCTCTATGGACCACTCCTACGAGCAGTACTTC. Translation gives CASSFFSMDHSYEQYF.

In its sample, this clonotype was seen many times. This chain connects TRBV2 to TRBJ1-5; the D is unclear. The CDR3 length is 14 residues. In germline, CDR1 is SNHLY, CDR2 FYNNEI. V lost 6 bases and J 0 bases, leaving 9 bases between the germline ends. The CDR3 reads CASSRVPSNQPQHF. In nucleotides, the CDR3 is TGTGCCAGCAGCCGGGTGCCTAGCAATCAGCCCCAGCATTTT.

The sample holds many counts of this clonotype. This rearrangement joins TRBV10-3 to TRBJ2-5; D is possibly TRBD1 (6 bases). The CDR3 runs to 16 residues. Germline values: CDR1 ENHRY, CDR2 SYGVKD. V was trimmed by 0 bases and J by 5 bases, leaving 16 bases between them. Here the CDR3 reads CAISESRTDGTETQYF. DNA for the CDR3: TGTGCCATCAGTGAGTCGAGGACAGATGGGACGGAGACCCAGTACTTC.

This clonotype has a handful of counts. The rearrangement uses TRBV20-1 and TRBJ2-5; 9 bases are a match to TRBD1. The length of the CDR3 is 12 residues. Germline CDR1 reads DFQATT; CDR2 reads SNEGSKA (reference sequence). J was trimmed by 2 bases and V by 6 bases; bases with no gene match: 1. As DNA, the CDR3 is TGCAGTGCCGACAGGGGGCAAGAGACCCAGTACTTC. Protein product: CSADRGQETQYF.

Only a few counts were recorded for this clonotype. Written as DNA, the CDR3 is TGTGCCAGCAGTGAATGGGGCGGGAGGCACAATGAGCAGTTCTTC. Translated: CASSEWGGRHNEQFF. The genes are TRBV25-1 and TRBJ2-1, with TRBD2 matching 8 bases. The V gene's germline CDR1 is MGHDK and CDR2 SYGVNS. J gave up 5 bases and V 1 base, and 4 bases lay outside the gene matches. The CDR3 has 15 amino acids.

The rearrangement uses TRBV5-1 and TRBJ1-2; a possible D gene is TRBD1 (6 bases). V was clipped by 4 bases and J by 4 bases, with 17 bases between them. Germline V gene lookup returns CDR1 SGHRS and CDR2 YFSETQ. This CDR3 is 15 amino acids long. This CDR3 is CASSLSGQLSYGYTF. The DNA of the CDR3 is TGCGCCAGCAGCCTAAGTGGACAGTTGAGCTATGGCTACACCTTC.

The rearrangement joins TRBV7-6 to TRBJ1-1; possible D gene TRBD1, 5 bases. The V gene's germline CDR1 is SGHVS and CDR2 FNYEAQ. The length of the CDR3 is 14 residues. V was cut by 5 bases and J by 3 bases, with 13 bases left in between. This CDR3 reads CASSAVGGHTEAFF. The CDR3 region has the DNA TGTGCCAGCAGCGCCGTCGGGGGACACACTGAAGCTTTCTTT.

In its sample, this clonotype was seen once. V usage is TRBV29-1 and J usage is TRBJ2-6, with D perhaps matching TRBD1 or TRBD2 (5 bases each). The CDR3 sequence is 17 residues long. With 4 bases removed from V and 1 base from J, the gap between germline ends came to 17 bases. Germline CDR1 SQVTM, CDR2 ANQGSEA. The CDR3 protein is CSVAQGRGRSGANVLTF. The DNA for the CDR3 is TGCAGCGTTGCTCAGGGACGTGGGCGATCTGGGGCCAACGTCCTGACTTTC. The full variable domain, rest sourced from reference TRBV29-1 and TRBJ2-6, is SAVISQKPSRDICQRGTSLTIQCQVDSQVTMMFWYRQQPGQSLTLIATANQGSEATYESGFVIDKFPISRPNLTFSTLTVSNMSPEDSSIYLCSVAQGRGRSGANVLTFGAGSRLTVL.

The chain carries TRBV2 and TRBJ2-7; weak D call: TRBD1 (5 bases). This CDR3 region has 14 residues. Germline loops: CDR1 SNHLY, CDR2 FYNNEI. The germline V and J ends were trimmed by 8 bases and 3 bases, with 17 bases remaining between them. The CDR3: CASVEAGAGYEQYF. CDR3 coding DNA: TGTGCCAGCGTTGAGGCTGGGGCAGGCTACGAGCAGTACTTC. The full variable domain, in which reference TRBV2 and TRBJ2-7 provide the parts outside the CDR3, is EPEVTQTPSHQVTQMGQEVILRCVPISNHLYFYWYRQILGQKVEFLVSFYNNEISEKSEIFDDQFSVERPDGSNFTLKIRSTKLEDSAMYFCASVEAGAGYEQYFGPGTRLTVT.

Points on this clonotype: Relative to the germline gene, one junction end is altered; a read error may explain this. V usage is TRBV15 and J usage is TRBJ1-5; D is ambiguous. The CDR3 runs to 13 residues. Germline values: CDR1 LNHNV, CDR2 YYDKDF (reference sequence). The CDR3 sequence: CATSSLDNEPQHF. CDR3 in DNA: TGTGCCACCAGCAGTTTAGACAATGAGCCCCAGCATTTT.

This clonotype was detected many times. The rearrangement uses TRBV9 and TRBJ1-2; 9 positions agree with TRBD1. The V segment lost 4 bases and the J segment 6 bases; nucleotides outside the gene matches: 7. The length of the CDR3 is 14 residues. Germline lookup yields CDR1 SGDLS and CDR2 YYNGEE. CDR3 amino acids: CASSTTGGIDGYTF. CDR3 sequence (DNA): TGTGCCAGCAGCACGACAGGGGGGATCGATGGCTACACCTTC.

The chain couples TRBV7-2 to TRBJ2-5; 9 bases are shared with TRBD2. This CDR3 spans 17 amino acids. CDR1 SGHTA and CDR2 FQGNSA come from the germline V gene. Losses at the gene ends were 2 bases for V and 5 bases for J; bases not matched to a gene: 12. This CDR3 reads CASSLRTRAGGGETQYF. The DNA of the CDR3 is TGTGCCAGCAGCTTAAGAACGAGGGCGGGAGGGGGGGAGACCCAGTACTTC.

In this sample, this clonotype turned up many times. The chain employs TRBV7-2 and TRBJ2-7, with D possibly TRBD1 on 5 matching bases. The CDR3 totals 13 residues. Germline assignment: CDR1 SGHTA and CDR2 FQGNSA. V lost 5 bases, J lost 3 bases, and 11 bases lay in between. In DNA form, the CDR3 reads TGTGCCAGCAGCCTGACAGACCTCTACGAGCAGTACTTC. Its translation: CASSLTDLYEQYF.

A few counts support this clonotype. V usage is TRBV6-4 and J usage is TRBJ2-2; TRBD2 matches at 9 bases. In germline, CDR1 is MRHNA, CDR2 SNTAGT. The CDR3 runs 15 residues. Trimming cost V 3 bases and J 1 base; bases outside gene matches: 0. The CDR3 region is CASSDSGGNTGELFF. In DNA, the CDR3 is TGTGCCAGCAGTGATAGCGGGGGGAACACCGGGGAGCTGTTTTTT.